The next 10 T cell receptor beta chains were all read from a single sample in a study of T cells in Graves' hyperthyroidism and ophthalmopathy. Using RNA transcripts as the source, TCR beta CDR3 regions were amplified. The study used the HTBI primer set for a first-round RT-PCR of the TCR CDR3. TCRdb itself ran the multiplex PCR reads through MiXCR, one entry per CDR3 protein. The sample has 700,000 or so distinct CDR3 sequences, roughly 15% seen once. Sequenced: blood. The receptor set was obtained from a woman aged 45 to 65 with Graves' ophthalmopathy.

This clonotype was seen ten or more times. This rearrangement joins TRBV20-1 to TRBJ1-1, with no clear D. The germline gives CDR1 DFQATT, CDR2 SNEGSKA (reference sequence). V shed 0 bases and J shed 6 bases, with 17 bases lying between them. This CDR3 comprises 15 residues. The CDR3 sequence is CSARDPTGRSAEAFF. In DNA, the CDR3 is TGCAGTGCTAGAGACCCTACGGGCAGGTCGGCTGAAGCTTTCTTT.

This clonotype was detected a few times. The gene calls are TRBV15 and TRBJ2-7; D may be TRBD2 (6 bases). This CDR3 has 16 residues. The V and J ends lost 3 bases and 3 bases respectively, with 18 bases between them. In germline, CDR1 is LNHNV, CDR2 YYDKDF (reference sequence). Here the CDR3 reads CATSSRPGLPNYEQYF. CDR3 bases: TGTGCCACCAGCAGCAGGCCGGGACTTCCTAACTACGAGCAGTACTTC.

This clonotype was recorded at least ten times. J is TRBJ1-1 and V is TRBV28; D is possibly TRBD1 (5 bases). The CDR3 consists of 18 residues. Germline V CDR1 and CDR2: MDHEN, SYDVKM. Trimming took off 6 bases at V and 5 bases at J, with 28 bases between the two ends. Here the CDR3 DNA reads TGTGCCAGCAGAGTAGCCCAGGGAAGGTCTTTACGTATTACTGAAGCTTTCTTT. It is translated as CASRVAQGRSLRITEAFF.

This chain links TRBV20-1 with TRBJ2-3; 9 bases are a match to TRBD1. The CDR3 is 14 amino acids. In germline, CDR1 is DFQATT, CDR2 SNEGSKA (reference sequence). The J segment lost 5 bases and the V segment lost 6 bases, leaving 9 bases of the junction unmatched. CDR3 coding DNA: TGCAGTGCAACCGAGGGACAGGGAATAGATACGCAGTATTTT. Translating it yields CSATEGQGIDTQYF.

This clonotype showed up many times. This sequence joins TRBV30 and TRBJ2-3; 10 bases are shared with TRBD2. Germline V gives CDR1 GTSNPN, CDR2 SVGIG (reference sequence). Germline trimming cut 1 base from V and 4 bases from J; bases unmatched to any gene: 2. CDR3 length: 14 amino acids. CDR3: CAWSGTSGSDTQYF. The CDR3, as DNA: TGTGCCTGGAGTGGGACTAGCGGATCAGATACGCAGTATTTT.

The chain joins TRBV5-8 to TRBJ2-1; 9 nucleotides match TRBD2. V lost 0 bases and J lost 12; bases outside the gene matches: 1. The CDR3 contains 12 residues. Looked up from germline, CDR1 is SGHTS and CDR2 is YDEGEE. CDR3 residues: CASSLALAGQFF. The CDR3 DNA sequence: TGTGCCAGCAGCTTGGCACTAGCGGGGCAGTTCTTC.

This clonotype was observed many times. The gene calls are TRBV7-2 and TRBJ2-1; D unresolved. Germline CDR1 reads SGHTA; CDR2 reads FQGNSA. Trimming shortened V by 1 base and J by 4 bases, and 5 bases separated the two germline ends. The CDR3 has 13 residues. The CDR3 here is CASSLGAYNEQFF. The CDR3 bases are TGTGCCAGCAGCTTAGGAGCATACAATGAGCAGTTCTTC.

This clonotype has more than one count but fewer than ten. This chain links TRBV5-6 with TRBJ1-2; D is possibly TRBD1 (6 bases). Germline CDR1 reads SGHDT; CDR2 reads YYEEEE. The CDR3 has 12 amino acids. Trimming took 9 bases from V and 7 from J, leaving 16 bases between them. CDR3 residues: CATFYRGAGYTF. CDR3 DNA sequence: TGTGCCACCTTCTACCGGGGGGCTGGCTACACCTTC.

CDR3 sequence: CASSIPQGVPGELFF. The CDR3 nucleotides are TGTGCCAGTAGTATCCCACAGGGGGTGCCCGGGGAGCTGTTTTTT. The J gene is TRBJ2-2, the V gene TRBV19; 8 nucleotides agree with TRBD1. The germline V gene encodes CDR1 LNHDA and CDR2 SQIVND (reference sequence). The CDR3 covers 15 residues. The V segment lost 3 bases and the J segment 6 bases; nucleotides outside the gene matches: 6. Full variable domain (missing parts from reference TRBV19 and TRBJ2-2): DGGITQSPKYLFRKEGQNVTLSCEQNLNHDAMYWYRQDPGQGLRLIYYSQIVNDFQKGDIAEGYSVSREKKESFPLTVTSAQKNPTAFYLCASSIPQGVPGELFFGEGSRLTVL.

The sample holds one count of this clonotype. This sequence may be a read error, since a much larger clone differs from it by one base. The chain recombines TRBV2 with TRBJ2-7; D unclear. V lost 1 base, J lost 2 bases, and 3 bases lay in between. Germline CDR1 reads SNHLY; CDR2 reads FYNNEI. This CDR3 is built from 12 residues. The CDR3 loop is CASSEGTYEQYF. CDR3 bases: TGTGCCAGCAGTGAAGGGACCTACGAGCAGTACTTC.